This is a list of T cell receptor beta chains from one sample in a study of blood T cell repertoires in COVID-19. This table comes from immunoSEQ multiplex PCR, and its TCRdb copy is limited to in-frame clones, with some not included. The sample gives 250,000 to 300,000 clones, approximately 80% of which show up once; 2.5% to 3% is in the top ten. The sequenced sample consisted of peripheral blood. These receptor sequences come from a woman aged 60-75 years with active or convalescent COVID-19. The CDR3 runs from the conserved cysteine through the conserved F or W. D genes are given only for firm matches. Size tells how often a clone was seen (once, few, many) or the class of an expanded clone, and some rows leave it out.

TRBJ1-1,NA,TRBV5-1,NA,TGCGCCAGCAGCTTGGGGCAGGGCATGTTTAACACTGAAGCTTTCTTT,CASSLGQGMFNTEAFF
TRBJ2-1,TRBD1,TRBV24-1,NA,TGTGCCACCAGTGATGATCCAGGGGGCGCCGGGAATGAGCAGTTCTTC,CATSDDPGGAGNEQFF
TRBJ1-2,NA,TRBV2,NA,TGTGCCAGCGTAGGGGGAATCAATGGCTACACCTTC,CASVGGINGYTF
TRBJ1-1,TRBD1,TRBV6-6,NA,TGTGCCAGCAGTTACCTCGACAGGGGCACTGAAGCTTTCTTT,CASSYLDRGTEAFF
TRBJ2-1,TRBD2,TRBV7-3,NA,TGTGCCAGCAGCTTAGCGGGGGGGCTATACAATGAGCAGTTCTTC,CASSLAGGLYNEQFF
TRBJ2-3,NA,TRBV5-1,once,TGCGCCAGCAGCCTGGCTGGGCCAGACACAGATACGCAGTATTTT,CASSLAGPDTDTQYF
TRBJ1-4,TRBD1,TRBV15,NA,TGTGCCACTAGAGGGGGCTTAAATGAAAAACTGTTTTTT,CATRGGLNEKLFF
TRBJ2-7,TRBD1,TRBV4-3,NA,TGCGCCAGCAGCGCCGGGACAGGGAACTACGAGCAGTACTTC,CASSAGTGNYEQYF
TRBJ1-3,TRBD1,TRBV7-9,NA,TGTGCCAGCGAGACAGGGGCCCTCTTCGGAAACACCATATATTTT,CASETGALFGNTIYF
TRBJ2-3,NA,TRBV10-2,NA,TGCGCCAGCAGTGATGGAGGGCGCACAGATACGCAGTATTTT,CASSDGGRTDTQYF
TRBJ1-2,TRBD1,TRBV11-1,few,TGTGCCAGCAGCCCGGACAGGTTCTATGGCTACACCTTC,CASSPDRFYGYTF
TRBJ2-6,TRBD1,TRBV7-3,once,TGTGCCAGCAGCTTAAGTACAGGGGGCTATGGGGCCAACGTCCTGACTTTC,CASSLSTGGYGANVLTF
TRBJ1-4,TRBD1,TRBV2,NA,TGTAGCACAGGGGGGGATGAAAAACTGTTTTTT,CSTGGDEKLFF
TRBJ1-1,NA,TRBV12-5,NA,TGTGCTAGTGGTTTGGTAAATTGGGGGCACACTGAAGCTTTCTTT,CASGLVNWGHTEAFF
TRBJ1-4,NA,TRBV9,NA,TGTGCCAGCAGCGACCCGGGTGAAAAACTGTTTTTT,CASSDPGEKLFF
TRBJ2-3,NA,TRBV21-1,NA,TGTGCCAGCAGCAAATCCGACCTGGGGGCTCTGAGCACAGATACGCAGTATTTT,CASSKSDLGALSTDTQYF
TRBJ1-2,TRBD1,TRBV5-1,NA,TGCGCCAGCAGCTTGGAAGGACAGGGCAACTATGGCTACACCTTC,CASSLEGQGNYGYTF
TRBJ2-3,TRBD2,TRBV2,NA,TGTGCCAGCAGTGAGAGGACTAGCGGGGGGGCCTGGACAGATACGCAGTATTTT,CASSERTSGGAWTDTQYF
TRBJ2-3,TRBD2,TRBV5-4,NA,TGTGCCAGCAGCTTGGAGCGGGGGGACCTACCGAATACGCAGTATTTT,CASSLERGDLPNTQYF
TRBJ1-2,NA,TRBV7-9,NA,TGTGCCAGCAGCTTGGACAGCCTGGGCTATGGCTACACCTTC,CASSLDSLGYGYTF